This entry is about one T cell receptor (beta chain). Its antigen is as yet unknown. The repertoire was sequenced with immunoSEQ multiplex PCR; TCRdb's copy has only in-frame clones and lacks some. The table has approximately 89,000 clones, about three quarters seen once. The data were taken from a study of T cells in localized non-small cell lung cancer. Study results and limitations: Paired adjacent lung recovered a median around 59 of the top 100 tumor clones. Because sequencing included only one region (of the tumor), heterogeneity remains possible. Peak T cell clonality was found in uninvolved adjacent lung, exceeding tumor.

The starting material was PBMCs, obtained before any cancer treatment. The TCR comes from a man between 40 and 75 years old with stage II squamous cell lung carcinoma.

Written as DNA, the CDR3 is TGTGCCAGCAGCGTAGGCCGCGGTGCGGTGGAGGGAGGCAATGAGCAGTTCTTC. It encodes CASSVGRGAVEGGNEQFF. The chain carries TRBV9 and TRBJ2-1, with D perhaps TRBD2 (6 bases). The CDR3 is 18 residues long. Trimming removed 0 bases at V and 6 bases at J, with 22 bases between. CDR1 is SGDLS and CDR2 is YYNGEE in the germline V gene.